Below are 32 T cell receptor beta chains sequenced from a single sample in a study of identical twins. Each CDR3 protein is one row after TCRdb ran MiXCR on the 5' RACE reads. The table has a few hundred thousand distinct CDR3 sequences, around a sixth seen once. Material: naive T cells sorted from blood. The receptor set was obtained from a man aged 50 to 60 in good health.

This clonotype was counted between two and nine times. This chain connects TRBV20-1 to TRBJ2-7; 7 bases are shared with TRBD2. The V gene's germline CDR1 is DFQATT and CDR2 SNEGSKA (reference sequence). The J segment lost 2 bases and the V segment lost 1 base, leaving 8 bases of the junction unmatched. The CDR3 length is 15 residues. As DNA, the CDR3 is TGCAGTGCTAGAGGGCCGCGGGAGTGGACCTACGAGCAGTACTTC. Translated: CSARGPREWTYEQYF.

The chain is built from TRBV9 and TRBJ2-5, with 13 bases matching TRBD2. The V and J ends lost 0 bases and 3 bases, in that order; junction bases with no gene match: 2. Per the germline V gene, CDR1 is SGDLS and CDR2 is YYNGEE. The CDR3 loop spans 16 amino acids. The CDR3 loop is CASSVAGLAGEETQYF. The CDR3 DNA follows: TGTGCCAGCAGCGTAGCTGGACTAGCGGGAGAAGAGACCCAGTACTTC.

This clonotype was seen many times. The J gene is TRBJ2-6, the V gene TRBV7-9; D gene ambiguous. This CDR3 has 15 residues. The V gene lost 1 base and the J gene lost 0 bases, with 4 bases spanning the gap. Germline V CDR1 and CDR2: SEHNR, FQNEAQ (reference sequence). Here the CDR3 DNA reads TGTGCCAGCAGCTTAGGACCCTCTGGGGCCAACGTCCTGACTTTC. It codes for CASSLGPSGANVLTF.

This clonotype has only a few counts. The chain couples TRBV5-1 to TRBJ1-2; 7 bases are shared with TRBD1. Trimming took 4 bases from V and 2 from J; bases not matched to a gene: 11. CDR3 length equals 16 residues. CDR1 and CDR2 from the germline V gene are SGHRS and YFSETQ. The chain's CDR3 is CASSPASGTENYGYTF. The CDR3 DNA sequence: TGCGCCAGCAGCCCAGCCTCCGGGACAGAGAACTATGGCTACACCTTC.

To note about this clonotype: A much larger clone sits a single nucleotide away, making a read error possible. The V gene is TRBV28, the J gene TRBJ2-7; D gene ambiguous. Germline V gives CDR1 MDHEN, CDR2 SYDVKM. The CDR3 consists of 12 residues. The CDR3 loop reads CASSPHGYEQSF. As DNA, the CDR3 is TGTGCCAGCAGTCCACACGGCTACGAGCAGTCCTTC.

This clonotype was seen many times. The V gene is TRBV29-1, the J gene TRBJ2-2; D is uncertain. The CDR3 length is 11 residues. Germline values: CDR1 SQVTM, CDR2 ANQGSEA. V gave up 7 bases and J gave up 2 bases, with 5 bases separating them. CDR3 amino acids: CSGVNTGELFF. The CDR3 DNA follows: TGCAGCGGTGTTAACACCGGGGAGCTGTTTTTT.

The chain joins TRBV20-1 to TRBJ2-7; TRBD2 aligns across 8 bases. Germline trimming cut 6 bases from V and 3 bases from J; bases unmatched to any gene: 13. Germline CDR1 DFQATT, CDR2 SNEGSKA (reference sequence). The CDR3 covers 15 residues. The DNA of the CDR3 is TGCAGTGCAAGGATTCCGCGGGAGGTTTACTACGAGCAGTACTTC. Its translation is CSARIPREVYYEQYF.

This clonotype was counted between two and nine times. CDR3 bases: TGCAGTGCTAGAGATCCGGCGGGAGGGAGATCCTACGAGCAGTACTTC. Residues: CSARDPAGGRSYEQYF. The chain recombines TRBV20-1 with TRBJ2-7; 9 bases line up with TRBD2. The V and J ends lost 0 bases and 1 base, in that order; junction bases with no gene match: 7. CDR1 is DFQATT and CDR2 is SNEGSKA in the germline V gene (reference sequence). This CDR3 is built from 16 residues.

The sample holds many counts of this clonotype. V gene TRBV15 combines with J gene TRBJ2-5; 7 bases are shared with TRBD1. With 2 bases clipped from V and 3 bases from J, the junction kept 9 bases outside the gene matches. The CDR3 extends over 16 amino acids. Germline loops: CDR1 LNHNV, CDR2 YYDKDF (reference sequence). CDR3 sequence (DNA): TGTGCCACCAGCAGAAGAACGACAGGGTTGGAAGAGACCCAGTACTTC. Its translation: CATSRRTTGLEETQYF. Supplemented by reference TRBV15 and TRBJ2-5, the full variable domain reads DAMVIQNPRYQVTQFGKPVTLSCSQTLNHNVMYWYQQKSSQAPKLLFHYYDKDFNNEADTPDNFQSRRPNTSFCFLDIRSPGLGDTAMYLCATSRRTTGLEETQYFGPGTRLLVL.

This clonotype has a count of ten or more. The V gene is TRBV7-2, the J gene TRBJ1-6; D possibly corresponds to TRBD1 (6 bases). The CDR3 length is 15 residues. Trimming took off 5 bases at V and 7 bases at J, with 15 bases between the two ends. Germline V lookup: CDR1 SGHTA, CDR2 FQGNSA. The CDR3 nucleotides read TGTGCCAGCAGCCGATCGACAGGAGAAAATTCACCCCTCCACTTT. Its translation is CASSRSTGENSPLHF.

This clonotype was detected ten times or more. The gene calls are TRBV19 and TRBJ2-1; D unresolved. Trimming cost V 8 bases and J 3 bases, with 5 bases left between them. This CDR3 is built from 11 residues. The V gene's germline CDR1 is LNHDA and CDR2 SQIVND (reference sequence). The CDR3: CASAVYNEQFF. The CDR3 nucleotides are TGTGCCAGTGCAGTCTACAATGAGCAGTTCTTC.

This clonotype was seen more than once but under ten times. The genes are TRBV20-1 and TRBJ1-5; 8 nucleotides align to TRBD1. Germline CDR1 DFQATT, CDR2 SNEGSKA (reference sequence). The J segment lost 0 bases and the V segment lost 3 bases, leaving 4 bases of the junction unmatched. This CDR3 is built from 15 residues. The CDR3 spells CSARRQGPSNQPQHF. For the CDR3, the DNA is TGCAGTGCTAGGAGACAGGGGCCTAGCAATCAGCCCCAGCATTTT.

Many counts were recorded for this clonotype. The chain uses TRBV6-2 or TRBV6-3 and TRBJ1-1; no definite D call. Germline V gene data show CDR1 as MNHEY and CDR2 as SVGEGT. Trimming removed 2 bases from V and 0 bases from J, with 7 bases in between. CDR3 length equals 14 residues. CDR3 region: CASSYAEMNTEAFF. In DNA, the CDR3 is TGTGCCAGCAGTTACGCGGAGATGAACACTGAAGCTTTCTTT.

The chain joins TRBV12-3 or TRBV12-4 to TRBJ1-1; D is uncertain. This CDR3 is built from 12 residues. V lost 2 bases and J lost 3, with 4 bases in between. In nucleotides, the CDR3 is TGTGCCAGCAGTTTAATGGACACTGAAGCTTTCTTT. As protein: CASSLMDTEAFF.

A remark on this clonotype: A clone one base away is much larger, so this may be a read error. The chain employs TRBV6-5 and TRBJ2-5; the D gene could be TRBD1 or TRBD2 (5 bases each). The V and J ends lost 4 bases and 0 bases respectively, with 9 bases between them. The CDR3 contains 14 residues. Germline assignment: CDR1 MNHEY and CDR2 SVGAGI. The CDR3 DNA reads TGTGCCAGCAGTTGGGGGTGCTACCAAGAGACCCAGTACTTC. Encoded protein: CASSWGCYQETQYF.

This clonotype has a count of ten or more. The chain carries TRBV18 and TRBJ1-2; no firm D call. Trimming removed 1 base from V and 5 bases from J, with 8 bases in between. The CDR3 sequence is 13 residues long. Germline V lookup: CDR1 KGHSH, CDR2 LQKENI. CDR3 DNA sequence: TGTGCCAGCTCACCACAGAGCTATTATGGCTACACCTTC. This translates into CASSPQSYYGYTF.

This clonotype was observed many times. The chain links TRBV12-3 or TRBV12-4 to TRBJ1-6; D ambiguous. This CDR3 comprises 14 residues. The V and J ends lost 5 bases and 9 bases respectively, with 14 bases between them. CDR3 protein: CASSLEVGISPLHF. As DNA, the CDR3 is TGTGCCAGCAGTCTCGAGGTGGGGATTTCACCCCTCCACTTT.

This clonotype was counted between two and nine times. The chain joins TRBV4-3 to TRBJ2-5, with 12 bases matching TRBD2. The V segment lost 0 bases and the J segment 5 bases; nucleotides outside the gene matches: 10. Germline assignment: CDR1 LGHNA and CDR2 YSLEER. The length of the CDR3 is 18 residues. The CDR3 nucleotides read TGCGCCAGCAGCCAAGATCTAGCGGGAGGGCCGGGAGTTGAGACCCAGTACTTC. It specifies CASSQDLAGGPGVETQYF.

This clonotype has just a few counts. The rearrangement uses TRBV5-1 and TRBJ1-2; D is ambiguous. The CDR3 spans 14 residues. Germline V gene sequence: CDR1 SGHRS, CDR2 YFSETQ. V lost 2 bases and J lost 3, with 11 bases in between. The CDR3 coding sequence is TGCGCCAGCAGCTTCGGATCGGATGACTATGGCTACACCTTC. This sequence encodes CASSFGSDDYGYTF.

In this sample, this clonotype turned up many times. This rearrangement joins TRBV5-1 to TRBJ2-7; TRBD1 matches at 11 bases. The CDR3 is made up of 15 amino acids. With 3 bases clipped from V and 6 bases from J, the junction kept 8 bases outside the gene matches. Germline-derived CDR1 and CDR2 are SGHRS and YFSETQ. Here the CDR3 reads CASSSFGQGAIEQYF. The CDR3 DNA reads TGCGCCAGCAGCTCTTTCGGACAGGGGGCCATCGAGCAGTACTTC.

The genes are TRBV10-3 and TRBJ2-7, with D hard to call. V shed 6 bases and J shed 4 bases, with 25 bases lying between them. There are 17 residues in the CDR3. Germline V gene sequence: CDR1 ENHRY, CDR2 SYGVKD. The CDR3 here is CAISDPKTGPPPYEQYF. The DNA of the CDR3 is TGTGCCATCAGCGACCCCAAGACGGGTCCTCCTCCATACGAGCAGTACTTC.

This clonotype has a count of ten or more. The chain couples TRBV6-1 to TRBJ1-1; TRBD1 aligns across 10 bases. From germline, CDR1 is MNHNS and CDR2 SASEGT. J was trimmed by 3 bases and V by 6 bases; bases with no gene match: 10. The length of the CDR3 is 16 residues. The CDR3 sequence: CASRDPGQGPYTEAFF. For the CDR3, the DNA is TGTGCCAGCAGGGATCCGGGACAGGGGCCTTACACTGAAGCTTTCTTT.

The V and J genes are TRBV5-1 and TRBJ2-1; TRBD2 matches at 8 bases. CDR3 size: 17 residues. V trimming: 4 bases; J trimming: 0 bases; junction bases outside the gene matches: 9. Germline V gene data show CDR1 as SGHRS and CDR2 as YFSETQ. The CDR3 reads CASSAGGGPSSYNEQFF. CDR3 DNA: TGCGCCAGCAGCGCCGGGGGGGGACCGAGCTCCTACAATGAGCAGTTCTTC.

The J gene is TRBJ2-5, the V gene TRBV5-1; 7 bases agree with TRBD1. The ends lost 5 bases at V and 2 bases at J; junction bases unmatched: 6. CDR1 and CDR2 (germline): SGHRS, YFSETQ. The CDR3 length is 14 residues. Here the CDR3 reads CASRRGDSQETQYF. CDR3 in DNA: TGCGCCAGCAGGCGAGGGGACAGTCAAGAGACCCAGTACTTC.

There are a few counts of this clonotype. V usage is TRBV2 and J usage is TRBJ1-2; D uncertain. CDR1 is SNHLY and CDR2 is FYNNEI in the germline V gene. This CDR3 spans 12 amino acids. The germline V and J ends were trimmed by 2 bases and 8 bases, with 9 bases remaining between them. The CDR3 loop reads CASSESERGYTF. CDR3 coding DNA: TGTGCCAGCAGTGAATCGGAGAGGGGCTACACCTTC.

V and J are TRBV20-1 and TRBJ2-1, with 8 positions matching TRBD2. CDR1 DFQATT and CDR2 SNEGSKA come from the germline V gene (reference sequence). The CDR3 spans 16 residues. V lost 6 bases, J lost 8 bases, and 18 bases stayed unmatched. CDR3 nucleotides: TGCAGTGCCACGAGTGAGAGCGGGGGAGCGCGGGATGAGCAGTTCTTC. Translating gives CSATSESGGARDEQFF.

This clonotype occurred many times. The CDR3 loop reads CSARFSALGAQSGGYTF. In DNA form, the CDR3 reads TGCAGTGCTAGATTTAGCGCCTTGGGGGCCCAATCCGGCGGCTACACCTTC. V and J are TRBV20-1 and TRBJ1-2; the D gene is possibly TRBD1 (6 bases). This CDR3 has 17 residues. Trimming shortened V by 2 bases and J by 8 bases, and 27 bases separated the two germline ends. Germline CDR1 and CDR2: DFQATT and SNEGSKA (reference sequence).

This clonotype was counted ten times or more. This sequence joins TRBV29-1 and TRBJ2-7, with 7 bases matching TRBD1. The ends lost 4 bases at V and 0 bases at J; junction bases unmatched: 6. The CDR3 runs to 14 residues. Germline CDR1 SQVTM, CDR2 ANQGSEA. The CDR3 DNA is TGCAGCGTTGTACCACAGGGGTTCTCCTACGAGCAGTACTTC. It specifies CSVVPQGFSYEQYF.

The rearrangement uses TRBV19 and TRBJ2-7, with 13 bases that match TRBD2. V shed 6 bases and J 4 bases; nucleotides not matched to a gene: 12. Germline CDR1 reads LNHDA; CDR2 reads SQIVND (reference sequence). The CDR3 is 17 residues long. CDR3 residues: CASRPPAGTSGTYEQYF. DNA for the CDR3: TGTGCCAGTAGGCCCCCTGCCGGGACTAGCGGGACGTACGAGCAGTACTTC.

This sequence joins TRBV12-3 or TRBV12-4 and TRBJ1-2; D not certain. Between the trimmed V and J ends, which lost 6 bases and 4 bases, there was a span of 18 bases. The CDR3 covers 15 residues. Here the CDR3 reads CASSPGDRSFYGYTF. CDR3 DNA: TGTGCCAGCAGCCCCGGTGACCGAAGCTTCTATGGCTACACCTTC.

Many counts were recorded for this clonotype. V is TRBV28 and J is TRBJ2-1; 15 bases map to TRBD2. Losses at the gene ends were 2 bases for V and 9 bases for J; bases not matched to a gene: 11. Germline V gene lookup returns CDR1 MDHEN and CDR2 SYDVKM. This CDR3 has 18 residues. The CDR3 nucleotides read TGTGCCAGCAGTTTACGCCCCGGGACTAGCGGGAGGACGGTTGAGCAGTTCTTC. Its protein product is CASSLRPGTSGRTVEQFF.

This clonotype was counted between two and nine times. CDR3 nucleotides: TGCGCCAGCAGCCAAACCACCGGGACGCTCTCCTACGAGCAGTACTTC. It specifies CASSQTTGTLSYEQYF. This rearrangement joins TRBV4-3 to TRBJ2-7; D tentatively fits TRBD1 or TRBD2 (5 bases each). Trimming took 2 bases from V and 0 from J, leaving 14 bases between them. CDR3 size: 16 residues. Per germline, CDR1 LGHNA and CDR2 YSLEER.